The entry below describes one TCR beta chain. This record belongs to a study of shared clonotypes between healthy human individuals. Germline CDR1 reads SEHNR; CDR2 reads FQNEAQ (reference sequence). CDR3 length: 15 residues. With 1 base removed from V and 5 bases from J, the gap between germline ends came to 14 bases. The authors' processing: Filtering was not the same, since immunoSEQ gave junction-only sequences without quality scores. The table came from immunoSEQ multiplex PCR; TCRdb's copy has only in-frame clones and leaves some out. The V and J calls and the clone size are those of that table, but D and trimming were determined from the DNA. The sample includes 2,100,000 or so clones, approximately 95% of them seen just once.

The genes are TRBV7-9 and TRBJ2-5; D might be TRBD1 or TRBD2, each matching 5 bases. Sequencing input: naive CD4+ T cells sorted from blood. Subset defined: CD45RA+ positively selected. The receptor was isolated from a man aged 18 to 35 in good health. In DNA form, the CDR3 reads TGTGCCAGCAGCTTAGTCGGGGCGCACAGGGAGACCCAGTACTTC. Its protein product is CASSLVGAHRETQYF.